This T cell receptor (beta chain) was sequenced for a study of T and B cells in COVID-19 patients. Study observations and caveats: Patients with COVID-19 reportedly showed strongly skewed T cell receptor beta variable and joining gene usage.

Blood genomic DNA input for TRB amplification was about 240-550 ng. Multiplex PCR with BIOMED2 TRB-A/B primer pools amplified TRB rearrangements. TCRdb used MiXCR to reprocess the multiplex PCR reads, holding one entry per CDR3 protein. The data hold about 18,000 distinct CDR3 sequences, with 36% observed a single time. V was pared by 5 bases and J by 5 bases, with 4 bases of the junction left unmatched. Germline V lookup: CDR1 MNHNS, CDR2 SASEGT. The CDR3 length is 13 residues. Comments on this clonotype: The target antigen is unknown.

Sequences were obtained from blood. The chain joins TRBV6-1 to TRBJ1-1; the match to TRBD1 covers 8 bases. This TCR came from a human donor with active COVID-19. The CDR3 protein is CASSLQGGTEAFF. The CDR3 region has the DNA TGTGCCAGCAGTTTACAGGGGGGGACTGAAGCTTTCTTT.